This T cell receptor beta chain was found in a study of CD8+CD57+ T cells in acquired aplastic anemia. Study-wide context: Sorted CD4+ and CD8+ cells yielded around 3.2 ug of DNA on average. About 10 million reads were obtained on average for healthy donor CD4+ cells.

Genomic DNA acted as the template from which TCR beta VDJ combination and CDR3 sequence profiling were carried out. A single record per CDR3 protein comes from TCRdb applying MiXCR to the reads. The data contain 130,000 or so distinct CDR3 sequences, around two fifths of them singletons. Germline V lookup: CDR1 MNHNS, CDR2 SASEGT. Trimming took 8 bases from V and 4 from J; bases not matched to a gene: 4. CDR3 length equals 13 residues. Broader study findings: Between patients and controls, about 30 CD8+ CDR3 sequences were found in common.

Ten or more counts support this clonotype. Antigen unknown. The rearrangement links TRBV6-1 to TRBJ2-1; 8 bases line up with TRBD1. This sequence originates from a human donor in good health, serving as a control. Sequencing was performed on sorted CD4+, CD8+, or CD8+CD57+ T cells (not recorded which) from PBMCs. CDR3 DNA: TGTGCCAGCGACAGGGGCACTTACAATGAGCAGTTCTTC. Translating it yields CASDRGTYNEQFF.